The 2 T cell receptor beta chains listed next were all sequenced from one sample in a study of T cell changes during pregnancy in multiple sclerosis. Using immunoSEQ multiplex PCR, the repertoire was profiled, and TCRdb retains in-frame clones only, with some absent. Among about 46,000 clones, about 90% were seen once, and the ten largest hold 7.5% to 9%. Source: CD8+ T cells from peripheral blood mononuclear cells, taken after pregnancy. The receptors shown here come from a female donor with multiple sclerosis, enrolled in a pregnancy study.

The gene calls are TRBV5-4 and TRBJ2-7; a possible D gene is TRBD1 (6 bases). The CDR3 runs 14 residues. Germline V gene data show CDR1 as SGHNT and CDR2 as YYREEE (reference sequence). Trimming shortened V by 0 bases and J by 2 bases, and 9 bases separated the two germline ends. CDR3 loop: CASSLGDNTYEQYF. The CDR3 DNA follows: TGTGCCAGCAGCTTGGGGGACAACACCTACGAGCAGTACTTC.

V and J are TRBV5-1 and TRBJ2-7, with unresolved D. CDR1 SGHRS and CDR2 YFSETQ come from the germline V gene. This CDR3 has 14 amino acids. With 3 bases removed from V and 0 bases from J, the gap between germline ends came to 10 bases. CDR3 sequence reads: CASSSLTGSYEQYF. CDR3 nucleotide sequence: TGCGCCAGCAGCTCCTTGACGGGCTCCTACGAGCAGTACTTC.